The 9 T cell receptor beta chains below were found in one sample sequenced in a study of T-cell reconstitution after alpha-beta-depleted transplantation in children. Findings of the study overall: Diversity and T-cell counts at one year after transplant derived mostly from new T cells.

Unique molecular identifiers tagged the TCRbeta library. TCRdb used MiXCR to reprocess the PCR reads, holding one entry per CDR3 protein. This table holds around 270,000 distinct CDR3 sequences, nearly 8% found once. Their antigens remain unidentified. Source: peripheral blood, taken 360 days after TCRalphabeta/CD19-depleted stem cell transplant. Source of these receptors: a female patient aged 2-15 years who had a stem cell transplant for Fanconi anemia, so the T cells may come from the graft donor.

This clonotype has at least ten counts. The chain has TRBV12-3 or TRBV12-4 and TRBJ2-2, with D tentatively TRBD1 (5 bases). The ends were cut back, 6 bases at V and 2 bases at J, with 10 bases in the middle. The CDR3 length is 14 residues. The chain's CDR3 is CASRGVINTGELFF. The CDR3 nucleotides are TGTGCCAGCAGAGGGGTAATAAACACCGGGGAGCTGTTTTTT.

In regard to this clonotype: One base away lies a much larger clone, so this may be a sequencing read error. The V gene is TRBV7-2, the J gene TRBJ2-7; tentatively, D is TRBD1 (6 bases). This CDR3 has 16 residues. Germline V gene lookup returns CDR1 SGHTA and CDR2 FQGNSA. The V gene lost 2 bases and the J gene lost 6 bases, with 20 bases spanning the gap. The CDR3: CASSLRPRVGGAEQYF. The CDR3 DNA follows: TGTGCCAGCAGCTTAAGGCCTCGGGTAGGGGGAGCCGAGCAGTACTTC.

V is TRBV7-3 and J is TRBJ2-3, with TRBD2 matching 11 bases. The CDR3 runs to 15 residues. Unmatched junction bases numbered 6, after V lost 5 bases and J lost 5 bases. Germline CDR1 SGHTA, CDR2 FQGTGA. Here the CDR3 reads CASSLSGRARDTQYF. The CDR3 nucleotides are TGTGCCAGCAGCCTTAGCGGGAGGGCCAGAGATACGCAGTATTTT.

This clonotype has at least ten counts. In DNA form, the CDR3 reads TGTGCCAGCAGCTTGGCCAGCTCCTATAATTCACCCCTCCACTTT. It codes for CASSLASSYNSPLHF. The J gene is TRBJ1-6, the V gene TRBV5-6; D remains ambiguous. Germline-derived CDR1 and CDR2 are SGHDT and YYEEEE. V lost 0 bases, J lost 0 bases, and 4 bases lay in between. The CDR3 sequence is 15 residues long.

This clonotype was detected ten times or more. The rearrangement joins TRBV15 to TRBJ1-5, with no clear D. CDR3 length equals 15 residues. The ends were cut back, 0 bases at V and 0 bases at J, with 6 bases in the middle. Germline V gene lookup returns CDR1 LNHNV and CDR2 YYDKDF (reference sequence). CDR3 loop: CATSRDSGSNQPQHF. In DNA, the CDR3 is TGTGCCACCAGCAGAGATAGCGGTAGCAATCAGCCCCAGCATTTT.

This clonotype was counted many times. V and J are TRBV7-9 and TRBJ1-2; tentative D call: TRBD1 (6 bases). Germline loops: CDR1 SEHNR, CDR2 FQNEAQ (reference sequence). The ends were cut back, 4 bases at V and 4 bases at J, with 10 bases in the middle. This CDR3 contains 13 residues. CDR3 coding DNA: TGTGCCAGCAGCTCGGACAGAGGCTATGGCTACACCTTC. It encodes CASSSDRGYGYTF.

This clonotype was seen ten or more times. V and J are TRBV11-2 and TRBJ2-3; D not resolved. Germline assignment: CDR1 SGHAT and CDR2 FQNNGV. V dropped 5 bases and J dropped 2 bases, with 8 bases sitting between them. The length of the CDR3 is 13 residues. For the CDR3, the DNA is TGTGCCAGCAGCCGTATTTACACAGATACGCAGTATTTT. Translating it yields CASSRIYTDTQYF.

This clonotype was picked up a small number of times. The chain combines TRBV2 with TRBJ2-2; no reliable D call. V gave up 6 bases and J gave up 2 bases, with 10 bases separating them. CDR3 size: 14 residues. Germline V gene sequence: CDR1 SNHLY, CDR2 FYNNEI. The chain's CDR3 is CASSGKGNTGELFF. As DNA, the CDR3 is TGTGCCAGCAGCGGAAAGGGTAACACCGGGGAGCTGTTTTTT.

This clonotype was found a few times. V usage is TRBV6-5 and J usage is TRBJ2-5; D is perhaps TRBD2 (7 bases). V lost 4 bases to trimming and J lost 5 bases, with 17 bases between them. CDR3 length equals 15 residues. Germline lookup yields CDR1 MNHEY and CDR2 SVGAGI. The CDR3 here is CASSSTRGGPETQYF. CDR3 DNA: TGTGCCAGCAGTTCAACGAGGGGGGGCCCCGAGACCCAGTACTTC.